This TCR beta chain emerged from a study of T cell responses to AZD1222 COVID-19 vaccine. Findings of the study overall: Most donors were white British, females outnumbered males, and clonal diversity was possibly underestimated. Spike-specific TCR depth and breadth grew after two AZD1222 doses. Spike as a whole was targeted by vaccine-associated CD4 TCRs, dominant at 160-218 and 743-854.

The CDR3 totals 15 residues. CDR1 MNHEY and CDR2 SVGAGI come from the germline V gene. The ends were cut back, 6 bases at V and 4 bases at J, with 13 bases in the middle. Concerning this clone itself: Its specificity is unknown.

Some second doses came at about 4 weeks and others at about 12 weeks; these were pooled. The table came from immunoSEQ multiplex PCR; TCRdb's copy has only in-frame clones and leaves some out. The table shows tens of thousands of clones, with approximately 90% occurring only once. This TCR derives from an adult who received the AZD1222 COVID-19 vaccine. The V and J genes are TRBV6-5 and TRBJ2-6, with no clear D. Sequencing was performed on peripheral blood, taken 28 days after the second AZD1222 dose. The CDR3 region has the DNA TGTGCCAGCAGCCCCGCTTCCCCCGGGGCCAACGTCCTGACTTTC. Its protein is CASSPASPGANVLTF.